This TCR beta chain was captured in a study of spatial heterogeneity in lung cancer. Study details: Sequence detection consistently recorded a greater number of beta-chain than alpha-chain sequences. General study points: Circulating ubiquitous expanded tumor TCRs were observed more frequently at resection than at follow-up.

Many counts were recorded for this clonotype. Its antigen is undetermined. The CDR3 totals 16 residues. The germline V gene has CDR1 LGHNA and CDR2 YNFKEQ. The V end was cut by 1 base, the J end by 3 bases, with 13 bases between. Carried by each TCR cDNA molecule was a unique molecular identifier. TCRdb reanalysed the 5' RACE reads using MiXCR and keeps one entry per CDR3 protein. Of approximately 22,000 distinct CDR3 sequences listed, about 4.5% are singletons. Time point reported: sample taken at primary tumor resection. The input material, whole RNA from tumor, nontumor lung or frozen PBMC, was sequenced unsorted. The cohort: 70 to 75 early-stage, untreated non-small cell lung cancer patients.

This specimen was PBMCs, taken at surgery. The chain links TRBV4-2 to TRBJ2-1, with D perhaps matching TRBD2 (6 bases). The sequence derives from a male donor with early-stage non-small cell lung cancer. CDR3: CASSQVAGISYNEQFF. DNA of the CDR3: TGTGCCAGCAGCCAAGTCGCGGGGATAAGCTACAATGAGCAGTTCTTC.